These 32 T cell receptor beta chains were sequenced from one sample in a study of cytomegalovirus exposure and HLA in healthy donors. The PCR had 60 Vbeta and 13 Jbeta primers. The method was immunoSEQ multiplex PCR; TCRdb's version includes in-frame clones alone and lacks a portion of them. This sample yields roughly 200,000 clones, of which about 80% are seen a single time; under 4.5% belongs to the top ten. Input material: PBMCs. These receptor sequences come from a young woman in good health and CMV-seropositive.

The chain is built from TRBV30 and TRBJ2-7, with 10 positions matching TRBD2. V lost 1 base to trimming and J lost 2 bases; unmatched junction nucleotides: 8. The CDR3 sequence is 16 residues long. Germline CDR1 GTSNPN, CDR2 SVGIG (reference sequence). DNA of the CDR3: TGTGCCTGGAGTGGAGGAAGCGGGAGGGTTGCCTACGAGCAGTACTTC. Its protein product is CAWSGGSGRVAYEQYF.

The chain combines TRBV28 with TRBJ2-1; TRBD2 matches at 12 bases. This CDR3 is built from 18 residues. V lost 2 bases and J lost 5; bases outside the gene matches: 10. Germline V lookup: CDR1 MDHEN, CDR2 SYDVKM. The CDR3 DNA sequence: TGTGCCAGCAGTTTACGTCGACTAGCGGGAGTAGTAAACAATGAGCAGTTCTTC. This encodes CASSLRRLAGVVNNEQFF.

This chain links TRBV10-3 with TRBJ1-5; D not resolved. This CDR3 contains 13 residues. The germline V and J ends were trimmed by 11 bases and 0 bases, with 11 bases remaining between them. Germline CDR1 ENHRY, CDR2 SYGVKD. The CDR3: CASMEYSNQPQHF. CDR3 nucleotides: TGTGCCTCGATGGAGTATAGCAATCAGCCCCAGCATTTT.

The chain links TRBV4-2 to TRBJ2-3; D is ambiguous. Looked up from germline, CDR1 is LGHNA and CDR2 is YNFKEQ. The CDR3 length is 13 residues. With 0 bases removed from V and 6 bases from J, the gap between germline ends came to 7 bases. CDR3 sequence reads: CASSQDTRDTQYF. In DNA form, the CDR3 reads TGTGCCAGCAGCCAAGACACCCGGGATACGCAGTATTTT.

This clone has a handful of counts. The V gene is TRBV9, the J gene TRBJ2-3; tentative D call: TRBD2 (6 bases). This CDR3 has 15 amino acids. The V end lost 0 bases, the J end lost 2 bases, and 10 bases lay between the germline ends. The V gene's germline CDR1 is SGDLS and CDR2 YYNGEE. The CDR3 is CASSVDGRDTDTQYF. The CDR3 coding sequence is TGTGCCAGCAGCGTAGATGGGCGGGACACAGATACGCAGTATTTT.

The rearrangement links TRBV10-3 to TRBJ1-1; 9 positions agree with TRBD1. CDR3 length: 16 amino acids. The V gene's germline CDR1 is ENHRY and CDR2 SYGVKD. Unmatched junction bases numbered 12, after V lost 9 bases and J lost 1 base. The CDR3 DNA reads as TGTGCCATAAGCGAGGCAAGGGACAGGGAGAACACTGAAGCTTTCTTT. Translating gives CAISEARDRENTEAFF.

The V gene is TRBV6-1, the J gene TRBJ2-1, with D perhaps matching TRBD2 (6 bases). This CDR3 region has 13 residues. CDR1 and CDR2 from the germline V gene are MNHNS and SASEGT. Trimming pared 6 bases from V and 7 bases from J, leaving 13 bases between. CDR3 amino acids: CASRAGGWNEQFF. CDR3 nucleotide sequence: TGTGCCAGCAGGGCTGGGGGGTGGAATGAGCAGTTCTTC.

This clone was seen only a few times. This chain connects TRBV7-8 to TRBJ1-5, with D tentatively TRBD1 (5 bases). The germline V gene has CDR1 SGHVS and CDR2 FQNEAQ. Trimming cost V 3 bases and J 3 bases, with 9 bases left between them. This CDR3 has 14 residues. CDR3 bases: TGTGCCAGCAGCTTGAAGGGGCTCAATCAGCCCCAGCATTTT. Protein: CASSLKGLNQPQHF.

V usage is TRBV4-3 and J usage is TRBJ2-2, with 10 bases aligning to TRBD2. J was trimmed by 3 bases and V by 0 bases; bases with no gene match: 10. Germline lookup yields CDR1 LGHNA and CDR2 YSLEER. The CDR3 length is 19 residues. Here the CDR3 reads CASSQDNIAGGSYTGELFF. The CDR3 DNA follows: TGCGCCAGCAGCCAAGATAATATAGCGGGGGGATCGTACACCGGGGAGCTGTTTTTT.

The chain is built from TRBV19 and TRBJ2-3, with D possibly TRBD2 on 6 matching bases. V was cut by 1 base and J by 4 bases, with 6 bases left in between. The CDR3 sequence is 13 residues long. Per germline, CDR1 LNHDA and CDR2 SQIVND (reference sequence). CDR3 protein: CASSIGLADTQYF. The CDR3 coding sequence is TGTGCCAGTAGTATAGGACTAGCAGATACGCAGTATTTT.

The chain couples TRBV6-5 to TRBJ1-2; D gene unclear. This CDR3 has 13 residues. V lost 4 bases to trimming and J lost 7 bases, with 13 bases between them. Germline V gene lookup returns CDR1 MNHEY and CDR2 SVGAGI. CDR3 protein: CASSFEAYGGYTF. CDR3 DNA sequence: TGTGCCAGCAGTTTCGAGGCTTATGGTGGCTACACCTTC.

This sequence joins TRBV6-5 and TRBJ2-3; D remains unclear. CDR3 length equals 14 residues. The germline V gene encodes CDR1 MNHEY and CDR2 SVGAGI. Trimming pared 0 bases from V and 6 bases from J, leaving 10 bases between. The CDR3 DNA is TGTGCCAGCAGTTACTCAGCCTCTTCTGATACGCAGTATTTT. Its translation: CASSYSASSDTQYF.

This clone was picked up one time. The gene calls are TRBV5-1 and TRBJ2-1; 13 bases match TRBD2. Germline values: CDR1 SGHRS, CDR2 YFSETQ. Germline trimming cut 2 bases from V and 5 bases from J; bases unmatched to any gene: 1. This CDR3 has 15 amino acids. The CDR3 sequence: CASSLLAGGDNEQFF. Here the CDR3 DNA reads TGCGCCAGCAGCTTACTAGCGGGGGGGGACAATGAGCAGTTCTTC.

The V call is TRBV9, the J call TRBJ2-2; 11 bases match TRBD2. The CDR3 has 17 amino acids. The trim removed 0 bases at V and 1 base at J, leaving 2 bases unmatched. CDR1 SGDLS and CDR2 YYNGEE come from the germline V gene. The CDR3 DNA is TGTGCCAGCAGCGTAGCTAGCGGGGGGCTGAACACCGGGGAGCTGTTTTTT. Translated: CASSVASGGLNTGELFF. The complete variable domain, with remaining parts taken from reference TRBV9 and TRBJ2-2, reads DSGVTQTPKHLITATGQRVTLRCSPRSGDLSVYWYQQSLDQGLQFLIQYYNGEERAKGNILERFSAQQFPDLHSELNLSSLELGDSALYFCASSVASGGLNTGELFFGEGSRLTVL.

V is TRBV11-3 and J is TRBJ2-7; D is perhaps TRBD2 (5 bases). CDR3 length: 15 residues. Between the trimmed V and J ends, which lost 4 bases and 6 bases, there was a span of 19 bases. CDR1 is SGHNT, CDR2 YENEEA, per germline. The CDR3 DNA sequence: TGTGCCAGCAGCTCAACTAGAGGAGGATTGGGCGAGCAGTACTTC. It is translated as CASSSTRGGLGEQYF.

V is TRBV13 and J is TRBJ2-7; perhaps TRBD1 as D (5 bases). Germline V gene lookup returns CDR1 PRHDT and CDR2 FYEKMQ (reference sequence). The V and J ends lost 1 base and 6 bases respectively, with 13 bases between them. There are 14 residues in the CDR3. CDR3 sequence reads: CASSLVRGGSEQYF. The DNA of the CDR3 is TGTGCCAGCAGCTTAGTTAGGGGTGGCAGCGAGCAGTACTTC.

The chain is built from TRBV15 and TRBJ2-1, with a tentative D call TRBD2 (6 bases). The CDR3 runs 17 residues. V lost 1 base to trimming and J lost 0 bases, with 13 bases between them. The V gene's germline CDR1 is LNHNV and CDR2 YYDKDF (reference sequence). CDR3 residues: CATSRGAGRFSYNEQFF. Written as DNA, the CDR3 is TGTGCCACCAGCAGAGGGGCGGGAAGATTCTCCTACAATGAGCAGTTCTTC.

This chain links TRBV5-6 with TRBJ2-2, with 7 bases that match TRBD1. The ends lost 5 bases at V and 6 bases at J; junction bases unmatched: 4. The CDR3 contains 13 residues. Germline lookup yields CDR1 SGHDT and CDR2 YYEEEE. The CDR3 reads CASSRDRAGELFF. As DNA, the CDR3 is TGTGCCAGCAGTAGAGACAGGGCCGGGGAGCTGTTTTTT.

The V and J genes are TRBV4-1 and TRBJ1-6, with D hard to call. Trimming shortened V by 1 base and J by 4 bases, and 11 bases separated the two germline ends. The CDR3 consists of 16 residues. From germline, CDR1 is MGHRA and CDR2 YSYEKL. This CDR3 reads CASSQGATEYNSPLHF. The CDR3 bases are TGCGCCAGCAGCCAAGGAGCCACAGAGTATAATTCACCCCTCCACTTT.

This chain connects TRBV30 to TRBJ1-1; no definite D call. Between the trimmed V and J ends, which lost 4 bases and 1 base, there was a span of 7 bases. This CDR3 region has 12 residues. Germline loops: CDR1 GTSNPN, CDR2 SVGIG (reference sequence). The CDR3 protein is CAWTRQNTEAFF. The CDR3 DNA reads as TGTGCCTGGACCCGACAGAACACTGAAGCTTTCTTT. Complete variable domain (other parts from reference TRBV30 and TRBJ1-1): SQTIHQWPATLVQPVGSPLSLECTVEGTSNPNLYWYRQAAGRGLQLLFYSVGIGQISSEVPQNLSASRPQDRQFILSSKKLLLSDSGFYLCAWTRQNTEAFFGQGTRLTVV.

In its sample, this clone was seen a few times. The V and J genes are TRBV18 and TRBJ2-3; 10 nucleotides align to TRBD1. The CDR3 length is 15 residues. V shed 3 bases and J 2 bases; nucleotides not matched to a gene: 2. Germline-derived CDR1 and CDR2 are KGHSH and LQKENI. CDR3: CASSPGTGATDTQYF. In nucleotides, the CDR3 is TGTGCCAGCTCACCCGGGACAGGGGCCACAGATACGCAGTATTTT.

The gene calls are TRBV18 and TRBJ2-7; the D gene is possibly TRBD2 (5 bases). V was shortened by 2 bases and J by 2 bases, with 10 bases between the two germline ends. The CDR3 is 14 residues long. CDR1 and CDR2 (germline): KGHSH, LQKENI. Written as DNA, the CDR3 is TGTGCCAGCTCACCAGATAAGCGGACCTACGAGCAGTACTTC. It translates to CASSPDKRTYEQYF. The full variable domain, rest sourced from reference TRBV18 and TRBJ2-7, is NAGVMQNPRHLVRRRGQEARLRCSPMKGHSHVYWYRQLPEEGLKFMVYLQKENIIDESGMPKERFSAEFPKEGPSILRIQQVVRGDSAAYFCASSPDKRTYEQYFGPGTRLTVT.

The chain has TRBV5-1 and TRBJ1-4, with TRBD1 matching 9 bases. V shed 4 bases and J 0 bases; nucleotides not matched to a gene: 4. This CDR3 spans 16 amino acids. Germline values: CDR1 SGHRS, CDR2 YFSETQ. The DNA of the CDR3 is TGCGCCAGCAGCCAGGGACAGGGAGCAACTAATGAAAAACTGTTTTTT. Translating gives CASSQGQGATNEKLFF.

The CDR3 loop is CSVEGSSYNEQFF. In DNA form, the CDR3 reads TGCAGCGTTGAAGGCAGCTCCTACAATGAGCAGTTCTTC. The chain uses TRBV29-1 and TRBJ2-1; no clear D gene. CDR1 is SQVTM, CDR2 ANQGSEA, per germline. CDR3 length: 13 amino acids. V was cut by 1 base and J by 0 bases, with 4 bases left in between.

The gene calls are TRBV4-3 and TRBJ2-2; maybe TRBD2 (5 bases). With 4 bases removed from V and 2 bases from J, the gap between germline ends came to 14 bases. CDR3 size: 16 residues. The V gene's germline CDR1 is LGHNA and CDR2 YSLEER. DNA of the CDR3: TGCGCCAGCAGCCCCGTGGCGGGCTTAAACACCGGGGAGCTGTTTTTT. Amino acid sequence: CASSPVAGLNTGELFF.

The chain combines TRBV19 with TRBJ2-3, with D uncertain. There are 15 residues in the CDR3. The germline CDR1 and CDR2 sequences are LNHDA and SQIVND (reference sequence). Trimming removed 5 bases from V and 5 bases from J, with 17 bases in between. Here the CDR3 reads CASSPPGGGGDTQYF. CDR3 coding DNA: TGTGCCAGTAGTCCCCCCGGCGGCGGTGGAGATACGCAGTATTTT.

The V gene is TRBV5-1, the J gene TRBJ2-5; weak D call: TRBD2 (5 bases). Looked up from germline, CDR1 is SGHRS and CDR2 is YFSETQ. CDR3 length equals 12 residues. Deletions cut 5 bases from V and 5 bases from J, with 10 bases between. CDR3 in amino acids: CASSSVLETQYF. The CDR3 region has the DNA TGCGCCAGCAGTAGCGTACTGGAGACCCAGTACTTC.

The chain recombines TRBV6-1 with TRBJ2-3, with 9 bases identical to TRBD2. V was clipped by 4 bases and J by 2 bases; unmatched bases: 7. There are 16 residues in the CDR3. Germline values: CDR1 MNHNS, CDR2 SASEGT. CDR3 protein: CASSGKRGATTDTQYF. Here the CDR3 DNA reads TGTGCCAGCAGTGGTAAGCGGGGGGCCACCACAGATACGCAGTATTTT.

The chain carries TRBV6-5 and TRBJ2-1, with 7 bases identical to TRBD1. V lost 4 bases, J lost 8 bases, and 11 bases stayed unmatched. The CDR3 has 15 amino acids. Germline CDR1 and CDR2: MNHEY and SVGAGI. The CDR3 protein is CASSSRVLGQDEQFF. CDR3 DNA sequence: TGTGCCAGCAGTTCACGCGTCCTTGGACAGGATGAGCAGTTCTTC.

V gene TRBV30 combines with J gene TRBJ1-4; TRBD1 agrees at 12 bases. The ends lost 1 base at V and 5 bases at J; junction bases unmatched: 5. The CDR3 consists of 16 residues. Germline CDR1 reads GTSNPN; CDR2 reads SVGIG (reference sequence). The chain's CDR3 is CAWSDGTGGRNEKLFF. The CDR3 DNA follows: TGTGCCTGGAGTGATGGGACAGGGGGCCGAAATGAAAAACTGTTTTTT.

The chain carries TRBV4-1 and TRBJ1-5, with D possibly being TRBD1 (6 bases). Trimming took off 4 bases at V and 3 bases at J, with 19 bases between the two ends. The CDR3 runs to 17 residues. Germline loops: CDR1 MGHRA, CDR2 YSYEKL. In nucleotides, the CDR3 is TGCGCCAGCAGCCCTGGGGGCAAAGGGGGAAACAATCAGCCCCAGCATTTT. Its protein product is CASSPGGKGGNNQPQHF.

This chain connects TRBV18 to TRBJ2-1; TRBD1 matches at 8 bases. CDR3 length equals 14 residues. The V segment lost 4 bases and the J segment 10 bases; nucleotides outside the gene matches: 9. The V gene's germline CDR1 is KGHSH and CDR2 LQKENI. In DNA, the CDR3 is TGTGCCAGCTCACTCCCGGGACAGGCCCCCGAGCAGTTCTTC. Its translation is CASSLPGQAPEQFF.